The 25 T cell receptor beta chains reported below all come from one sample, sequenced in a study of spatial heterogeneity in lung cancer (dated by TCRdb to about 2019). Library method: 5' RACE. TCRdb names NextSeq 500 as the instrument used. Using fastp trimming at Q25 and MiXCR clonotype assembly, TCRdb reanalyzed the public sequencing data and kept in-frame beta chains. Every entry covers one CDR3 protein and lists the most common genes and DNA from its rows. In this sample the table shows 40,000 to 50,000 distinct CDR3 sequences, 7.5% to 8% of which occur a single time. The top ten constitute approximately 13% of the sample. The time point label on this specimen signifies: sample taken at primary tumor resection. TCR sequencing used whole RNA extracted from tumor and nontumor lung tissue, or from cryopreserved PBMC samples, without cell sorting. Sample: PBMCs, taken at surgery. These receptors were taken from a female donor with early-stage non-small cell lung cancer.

The CDR3 sequence: CASSLVLAGGGDTQYF. The CDR3 DNA reads TGTGCCAGCAGCTTGGTACTAGCGGGGGGAGGTGATACGCAGTATTTT. V is TRBV7-9 and J is TRBJ2-3; 12 bases match TRBD2. The CDR3 sequence is 16 residues long. Germline CDR1 reads SEHNR; CDR2 reads FQNEAQ (reference sequence). With 3 bases clipped from V and 6 bases from J, the junction kept 7 bases outside the gene matches.

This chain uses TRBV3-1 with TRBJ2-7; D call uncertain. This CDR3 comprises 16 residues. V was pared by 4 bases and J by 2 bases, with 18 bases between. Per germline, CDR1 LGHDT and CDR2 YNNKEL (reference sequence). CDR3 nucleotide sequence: TGTGCCAGCAGCCGCCGAGCTGTCGACATAACCTACGAGCAGTACTTC. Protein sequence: CASSRRAVDITYEQYF.

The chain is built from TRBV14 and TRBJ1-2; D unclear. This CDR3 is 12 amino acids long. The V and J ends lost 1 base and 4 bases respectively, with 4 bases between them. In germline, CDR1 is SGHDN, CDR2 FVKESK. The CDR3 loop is CASSQAFYGYTF. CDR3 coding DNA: TGTGCCAGCAGCCAAGCCTTCTATGGCTACACCTTC.

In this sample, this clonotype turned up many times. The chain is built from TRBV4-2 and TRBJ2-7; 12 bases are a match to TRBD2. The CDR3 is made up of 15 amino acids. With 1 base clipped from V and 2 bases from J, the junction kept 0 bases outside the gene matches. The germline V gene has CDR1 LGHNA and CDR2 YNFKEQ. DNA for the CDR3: TGTGCCAGCAGCCAAGGGACTAGCGGGGCCTACGAGCAGTACTTC. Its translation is CASSQGTSGAYEQYF.

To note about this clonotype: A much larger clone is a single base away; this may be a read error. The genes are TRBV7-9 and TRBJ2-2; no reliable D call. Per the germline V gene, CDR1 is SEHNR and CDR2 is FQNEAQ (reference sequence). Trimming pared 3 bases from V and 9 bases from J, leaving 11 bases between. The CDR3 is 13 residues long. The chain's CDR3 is CASSFEVARELFF. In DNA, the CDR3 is TGTGCCAGCAGCTTTGAAGTGGCCAGGGAGCTGTTTTTT.

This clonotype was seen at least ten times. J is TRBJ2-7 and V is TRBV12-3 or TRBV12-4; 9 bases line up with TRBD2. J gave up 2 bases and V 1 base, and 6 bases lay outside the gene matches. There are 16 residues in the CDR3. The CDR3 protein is CASSLEVAGEAYEQYF. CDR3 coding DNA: TGTGCCAGCAGTTTAGAGGTAGCGGGGGAAGCCTACGAGCAGTACTTC.

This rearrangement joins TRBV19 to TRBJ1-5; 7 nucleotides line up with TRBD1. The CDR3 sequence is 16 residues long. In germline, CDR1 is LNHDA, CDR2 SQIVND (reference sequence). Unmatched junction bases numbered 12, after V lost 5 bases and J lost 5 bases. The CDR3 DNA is TGTGCCAGTAGTCCAAGACAGGGAAGGGGGCATCAGCCCCAGCATTTT. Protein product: CASSPRQGRGHQPQHF.

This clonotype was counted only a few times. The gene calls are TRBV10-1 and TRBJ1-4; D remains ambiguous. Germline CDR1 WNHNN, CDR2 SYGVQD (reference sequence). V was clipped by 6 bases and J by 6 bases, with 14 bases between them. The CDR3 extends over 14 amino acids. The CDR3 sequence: CASSHTGPDEKLFF. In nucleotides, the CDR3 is TGCGCCAGCAGCCACACCGGCCCGGATGAAAAACTGTTTTTT.

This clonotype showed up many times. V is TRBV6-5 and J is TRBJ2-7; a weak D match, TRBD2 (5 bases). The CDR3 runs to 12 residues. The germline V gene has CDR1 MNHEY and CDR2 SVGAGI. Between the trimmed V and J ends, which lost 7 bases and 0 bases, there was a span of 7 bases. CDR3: CASKGSSYEQYF. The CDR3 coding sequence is TGTGCCAGCAAAGGGAGCTCCTACGAGCAGTACTTC.

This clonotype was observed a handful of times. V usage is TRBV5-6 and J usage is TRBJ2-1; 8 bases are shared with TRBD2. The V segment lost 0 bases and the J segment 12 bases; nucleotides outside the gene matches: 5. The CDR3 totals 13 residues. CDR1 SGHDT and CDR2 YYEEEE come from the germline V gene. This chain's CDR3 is CASSLDSGVVQFF. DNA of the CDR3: TGTGCCAGCAGCTTGGATAGCGGGGTGGTGCAGTTCTTC.

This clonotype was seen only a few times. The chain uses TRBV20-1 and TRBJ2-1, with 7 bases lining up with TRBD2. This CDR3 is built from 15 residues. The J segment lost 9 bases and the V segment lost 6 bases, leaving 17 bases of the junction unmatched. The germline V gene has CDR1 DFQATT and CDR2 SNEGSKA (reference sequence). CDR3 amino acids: CSAPARTGGLGEQFF. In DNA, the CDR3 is TGCAGTGCCCCCGCTAGGACGGGAGGTTTGGGTGAGCAGTTCTTC.

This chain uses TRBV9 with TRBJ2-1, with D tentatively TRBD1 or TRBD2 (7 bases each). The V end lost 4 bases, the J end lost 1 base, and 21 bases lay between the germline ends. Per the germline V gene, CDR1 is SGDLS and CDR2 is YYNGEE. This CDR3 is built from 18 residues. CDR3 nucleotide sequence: TGTGCCAGCAGCTGGGGGGGACAGATCCGGGATTCCTACAATGAGCAGTTCTTC. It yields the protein CASSWGGQIRDSYNEQFF. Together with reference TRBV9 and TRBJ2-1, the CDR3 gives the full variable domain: DSGVTQTPKHLITATGQRVTLRCSPRSGDLSVYWYQQSLDQGLQFLIQYYNGEERAKGNILERFSAQQFPDLHSELNLSSLELGDSALYFCASSWGGQIRDSYNEQFFGPGTRLTVL.

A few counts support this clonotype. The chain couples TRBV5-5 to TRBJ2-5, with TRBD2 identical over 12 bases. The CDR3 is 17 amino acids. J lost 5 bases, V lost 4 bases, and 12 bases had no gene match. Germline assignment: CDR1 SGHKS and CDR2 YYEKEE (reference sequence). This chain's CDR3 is CASSPRTSGASSETQYF. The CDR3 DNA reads TGTGCCAGCAGCCCAAGGACTAGCGGGGCGTCGAGCGAGACCCAGTACTTC.

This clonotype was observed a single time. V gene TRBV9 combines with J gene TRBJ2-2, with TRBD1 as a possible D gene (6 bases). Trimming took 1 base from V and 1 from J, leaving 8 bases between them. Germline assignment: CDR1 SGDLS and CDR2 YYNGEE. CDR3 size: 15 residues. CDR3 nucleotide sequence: TGTGCCAGCAGCGTATGGGGACAGAACACCGGGGAGCTGTTTTTT. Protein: CASSVWGQNTGELFF.

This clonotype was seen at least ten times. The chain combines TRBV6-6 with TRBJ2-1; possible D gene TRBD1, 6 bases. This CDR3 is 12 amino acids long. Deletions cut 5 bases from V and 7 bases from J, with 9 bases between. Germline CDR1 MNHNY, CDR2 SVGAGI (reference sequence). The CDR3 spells CASSTQGNEQFF. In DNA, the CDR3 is TGTGCCAGCAGTACACAGGGAAATGAGCAGTTCTTC.

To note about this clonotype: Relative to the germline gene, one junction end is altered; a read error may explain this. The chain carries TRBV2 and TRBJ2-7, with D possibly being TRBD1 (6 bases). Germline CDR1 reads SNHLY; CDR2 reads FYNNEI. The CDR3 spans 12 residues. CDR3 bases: TGTGCCAGCTGTGATGTCTTGGGACACCCGAACTTC. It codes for CASCDVLGHPNF. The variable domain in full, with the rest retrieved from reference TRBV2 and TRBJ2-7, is EPEVTQTPSHQVTQMGQEVILRCVPISNHLYFYWYRQILGQKVEFLVSFYNNEISEKSEIFDDQFSVERPDGSNFTLKIRSTKLEDSAMYFCASCDVLGHPNFGPGTRLTVT.

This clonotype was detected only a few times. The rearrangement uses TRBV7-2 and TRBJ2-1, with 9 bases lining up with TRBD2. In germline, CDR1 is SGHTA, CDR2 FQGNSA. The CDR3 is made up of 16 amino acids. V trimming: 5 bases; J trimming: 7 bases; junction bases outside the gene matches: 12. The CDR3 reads CASSALPSGARNEQFF. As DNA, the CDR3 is TGTGCCAGCAGCGCACTTCCTAGCGGGGCAAGGAATGAGCAGTTCTTC.

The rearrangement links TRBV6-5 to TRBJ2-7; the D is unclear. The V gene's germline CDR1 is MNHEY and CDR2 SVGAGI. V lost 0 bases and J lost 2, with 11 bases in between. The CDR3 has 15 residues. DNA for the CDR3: TGTGCCAGCAGTTACTCTAGCTGGAGCACCTACGAGCAGTACTTC. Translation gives CASSYSSWSTYEQYF.

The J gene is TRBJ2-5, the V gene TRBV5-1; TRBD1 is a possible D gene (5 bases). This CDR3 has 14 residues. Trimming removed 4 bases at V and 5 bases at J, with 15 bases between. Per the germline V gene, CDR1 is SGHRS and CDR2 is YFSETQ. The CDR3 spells CASSPGAGAETQYF. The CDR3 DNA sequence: TGCGCCAGCAGCCCGGGTGCTGGGGCGGAGACCCAGTACTTC.

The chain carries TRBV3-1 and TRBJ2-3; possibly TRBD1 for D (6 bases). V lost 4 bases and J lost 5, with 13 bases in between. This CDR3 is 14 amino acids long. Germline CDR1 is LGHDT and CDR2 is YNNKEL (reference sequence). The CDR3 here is CASSPTGPGDTQYF. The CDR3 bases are TGTGCCAGCAGCCCTACAGGGCCGGGAGATACGCAGTATTTT.

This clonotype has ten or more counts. Written as DNA, the CDR3 is TGTGCCAGCACCCCGGGGGGAGGGGTCTATAATTCACCCCTCCACTTT. Its protein is CASTPGGGVYNSPLHF. The rearrangement uses TRBV12-3 or TRBV12-4 and TRBJ1-6; D perhaps matches TRBD1 (5 bases). V was shortened by 7 bases and J by 3 bases, with 16 bases between the two germline ends. The CDR3 spans 16 residues.

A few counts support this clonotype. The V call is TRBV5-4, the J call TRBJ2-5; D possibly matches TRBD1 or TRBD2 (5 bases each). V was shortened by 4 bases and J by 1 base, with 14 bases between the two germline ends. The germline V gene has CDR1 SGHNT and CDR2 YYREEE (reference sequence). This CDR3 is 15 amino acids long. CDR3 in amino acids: CASSLTRGFQETQYF. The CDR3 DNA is TGTGCCAGCAGCCTAACTCGGGGCTTCCAAGAGACCCAGTACTTC.

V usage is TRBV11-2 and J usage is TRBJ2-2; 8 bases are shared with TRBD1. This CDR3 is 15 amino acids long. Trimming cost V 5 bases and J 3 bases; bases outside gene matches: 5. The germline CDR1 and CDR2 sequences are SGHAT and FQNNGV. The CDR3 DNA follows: TGTGCCAGCAGCGTCAGGGGGCGATACACCGGGGAGCTGTTTTTT. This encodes CASSVRGRYTGELFF.

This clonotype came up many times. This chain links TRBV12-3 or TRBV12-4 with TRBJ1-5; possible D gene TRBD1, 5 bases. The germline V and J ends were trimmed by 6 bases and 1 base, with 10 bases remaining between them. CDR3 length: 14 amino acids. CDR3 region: CASRPGGSNQPQHF. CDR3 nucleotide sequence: TGTGCCAGCAGACCCGGGGGAAGCAATCAGCCCCAGCATTTT.

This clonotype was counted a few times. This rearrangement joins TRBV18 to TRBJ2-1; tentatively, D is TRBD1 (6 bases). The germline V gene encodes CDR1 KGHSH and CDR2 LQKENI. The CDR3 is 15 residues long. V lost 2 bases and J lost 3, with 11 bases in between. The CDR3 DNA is TGTGCCAGCTCACCAGGGCAGGGGATCTACAATGAGCAGTTCTTC. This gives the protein CASSPGQGIYNEQFF.